Listed below are T cell receptor beta chains from one sample, sequenced in a study of blood T cell repertoires in COVID-19. Clones were read by immunoSEQ multiplex PCR, and TCRdb kept only the in-frame ones, dropping some. This sample has a few hundred thousand clones, with roughly nine tenths found just once. Sequencing was done on a sample of PBMCs or T cells enriched from blood (not recorded which). The receptors derive from a human donor in a cohort exposed to, infected with or recovered from COVID-19 (not recorded which). The donor label of this sample is uncertain. CDR3s include the opening cysteine and the closing phenylalanine or tryptophan. The order of the fields is D gene, clone size, J gene, V gene, CDR3 protein, CDR3 DNA. A D gene is named only where the DNA matches it firmly. Not all rows give a size; the values are once, few, many and, for expanded clones, a class.

d_gene: TRBD1
abundance: -
j_gene: TRBJ1-3
v_gene: TRBV30
CDR3aa: CAWNLGARGRGNTIYF
CDR3nt: TGTGCCTGGAATCTGGGGGCCAGGGGGCGAGGAAACACCATATATTTT

d_gene: TRBD1
abundance: -
j_gene: TRBJ1-6
v_gene: TRBV7-2
CDR3aa: CASSSRDRVSPLHF
CDR3nt: TGTGCCAGCAGCTCCCGGGACAGGGTTTCACCCCTCCACTTT

d_gene: -
abundance: once
j_gene: TRBJ1-2
v_gene: TRBV18
CDR3aa: CASSPSARTGTF
CDR3nt: TGTGCCAGCTCACCATCAGCGCGAACGGGGACCTTC

d_gene: TRBD1
abundance: -
j_gene: TRBJ2-1
v_gene: TRBV19
CDR3aa: CASSIDLSGTGRNEQFF
CDR3nt: TGTGCCAGTAGTATAGATCTTTCCGGGACAGGGAGGAATGAGCAGTTCTTC

d_gene: -
abundance: -
j_gene: TRBJ1-5
v_gene: TRBV6-6
CDR3aa: CASSYGAVPQHF
CDR3nt: TGTGCCAGCAGTTACGGGGCGGTCCCCCAGCATTTT

d_gene: -
abundance: -
j_gene: TRBJ1-1
v_gene: TRBV5-8
CDR3aa: CASSLGLYNTEAFF
CDR3nt: TGTGCCAGCAGCTTGGGACTTTATAACACTGAAGCTTTCTTT

d_gene: -
abundance: -
j_gene: TRBJ2-2
v_gene: TRBV7-2
CDR3aa: CASSYLSRVGGGELFF
CDR3nt: TGTGCCAGCAGCTACCTATCCAGGGTAGGGGGCGGGGAGCTGTTTTTT

d_gene: TRBD2
abundance: -
j_gene: TRBJ2-2
v_gene: TRBV27
CDR3aa: CASSFRLATGELFF
CDR3nt: TGTGCCAGCAGTTTTCGACTAGCGACCGGGGAGCTGTTTTTT

d_gene: TRBD1
abundance: -
j_gene: TRBJ1-2
v_gene: TRBV9
CDR3aa: CASSVEDRGVEGYTF
CDR3nt: TGTGCCAGCAGCGTAGAAGACAGGGGAGTGGAAGGCTACACCTTC

d_gene: TRBD2
abundance: -
j_gene: TRBJ2-5
v_gene: TRBV7-6
CDR3aa: CASSPKRAPMGGGETQYF
CDR3nt: TGTGCCAGCAGCCCAAAGAGGGCCCCCATGGGGGGAGGGGAGACCCAGTACTTC

d_gene: TRBD2
abundance: -
j_gene: TRBJ2-5
v_gene: TRBV9
CDR3aa: CASGRGGSKETQYF
CDR3nt: TGTGCCAGCGGTCGCGGGGGGAGCAAAGAGACCCAGTACTTC

d_gene: -
abundance: -
j_gene: TRBJ1-1
v_gene: TRBV27
CDR3aa: CASSSPGKGTTEAFF
CDR3nt: TGTGCCAGCAGTTCCCCAGGGAAGGGTACGACTGAAGCTTTCTTT

d_gene: -
abundance: -
j_gene: TRBJ1-4
v_gene: TRBV30
CDR3aa: CAWSGYEEKLFF
CDR3nt: TGTGCCTGGAGTGGGTACGAGGAAAAACTGTTTTTT

d_gene: TRBD1
abundance: -
j_gene: TRBJ2-7
v_gene: TRBV6-5
CDR3aa: CASSYEGQGAHEQYF
CDR3nt: TGTGCCAGCAGTTACGAGGGACAGGGGGCCCACGAGCAGTACTTC

d_gene: TRBD2
abundance: -
j_gene: TRBJ2-5
v_gene: TRBV5-1
CDR3aa: CASSKRTSGGQETQYF
CDR3nt: TGCGCCAGCAGCAAAAGGACTAGCGGGGGGCAAGAGACCCAGTACTTC

d_gene: TRBD1
abundance: -
j_gene: TRBJ1-1
v_gene: TRBV6-5
CDR3aa: CASRGQAPNTEAFF
CDR3nt: TGTGCCAGCAGAGGACAGGCGCCGAACACTGAAGCTTTCTTT

d_gene: -
abundance: -
j_gene: TRBJ2-7
v_gene: TRBV6-5
CDR3aa: CASSPDSFNYEQYF
CDR3nt: TGTGCCAGCAGCCCGGACAGTTTTAACTACGAGCAGTACTTC

d_gene: TRBD2
abundance: -
j_gene: TRBJ2-7
v_gene: TRBV2
CDR3aa: CASKLAGFYEQYF
CDR3nt: TGTGCCAGCAAACTAGCGGGTTTCTACGAGCAGTACTTC

d_gene: -
abundance: -
j_gene: TRBJ2-2
v_gene: TRBV5-5
CDR3aa: CASSLVVQATGELFF
CDR3nt: TGTGCCAGCAGCTTGGTCGTGCAGGCCACCGGGGAGCTGTTTTTT

d_gene: -
abundance: -
j_gene: TRBJ1-5
v_gene: TRBV7-2
CDR3aa: CASKRPGNQPQHF
CDR3nt: TGTGCCAGCAAAAGGCCGGGAAATCAGCCCCAGCATTTT

d_gene: TRBD1
abundance: -
j_gene: TRBJ1-5
v_gene: TRBV7-9
CDR3aa: CASSDRVNQPQHF
CDR3nt: TGTGCCAGCAGTGACAGGGTAAATCAGCCCCAGCATTTT

d_gene: -
abundance: -
j_gene: TRBJ2-5
v_gene: TRBV11-2
CDR3aa: CASSFRGGPETQYF
CDR3nt: TGTGCCAGCAGCTTTCGGGGAGGACCGGAGACCCAGTACTTC

d_gene: TRBD1
abundance: -
j_gene: TRBJ1-4
v_gene: TRBV11-2
CDR3aa: CASSQTGTAEKLFF
CDR3nt: TGTGCCAGCAGCCAGACCGGGACAGCCGAAAAACTGTTTTTT

d_gene: -
abundance: -
j_gene: TRBJ1-5
v_gene: TRBV15
CDR3aa: CATSRDRSFPYNQPQHF
CDR3nt: TGTGCCACCAGCAGAGATCGTTCCTTCCCCTACAATCAGCCCCAGCATTTT

d_gene: -
abundance: -
j_gene: TRBJ1-2
v_gene: TRBV10-3
CDR3aa: CAVGQSQYGYTF
CDR3nt: TGTGCCGTAGGACAGAGCCAATATGGCTACACCTTC

d_gene: -
abundance: -
j_gene: TRBJ2-1
v_gene: TRBV6-2/TRBV6-3
CDR3aa: CASSWNRQNLGNEQFF
CDR3nt: TGTGCCAGCAGTTGGAATCGACAGAATCTCGGCAATGAGCAGTTCTTC

d_gene: -
abundance: -
j_gene: TRBJ1-1
v_gene: TRBV5-6
CDR3aa: CASSPGENTEAFF
CDR3nt: TGTGCCAGCAGCCCGGGAGAGAACACTGAAGCTTTCTTT

d_gene: -
abundance: -
j_gene: TRBJ1-1
v_gene: TRBV30
CDR3aa: CAWSVPPWTANTEAFF
CDR3nt: TGTGCCTGGAGTGTACCTCCCTGGACAGCGAACACTGAAGCTTTCTTT

d_gene: TRBD1
abundance: -
j_gene: TRBJ1-1
v_gene: TRBV4-1
CDR3aa: CASSLRRDSLNPKYTEAFF
CDR3nt: TGCGCCAGCAGCCTCAGGCGGGACAGCCTAAACCCGAAATACACTGAAGCTTTCTTT

d_gene: TRBD2
abundance: -
j_gene: TRBJ2-1
v_gene: TRBV3-1/TRBV3-2
CDR3aa: CASSQRGTYNEQFF
CDR3nt: TGTGCCAGCAGCCAGCGGGGGACCTACAATGAGCAGTTCTTC

d_gene: -
abundance: few
j_gene: TRBJ2-1
v_gene: TRBV10-3
CDR3aa: CATSRWGDYNEQFF
CDR3nt: TGTGCCACCAGTAGGTGGGGGGACTACAATGAGCAGTTCTTC

d_gene: TRBD1
abundance: -
j_gene: TRBJ2-4
v_gene: TRBV30
CDR3aa: CAWSVLAGGAKNIQYF
CDR3nt: TGTGCCTGGAGTGTACTTGCAGGGGGAGCCAAAAACATTCAGTACTTC

d_gene: TRBD1
abundance: once
j_gene: TRBJ1-5
v_gene: TRBV19
CDR3aa: CASGTGQSNQPQHF
CDR3nt: TGTGCCAGTGGGACAGGACAAAGCAATCAGCCCCAGCATTTT

d_gene: -
abundance: -
j_gene: TRBJ1-1
v_gene: TRBV15
CDR3aa: CATSYSGAEAFF
CDR3nt: TGTGCCACCAGCTACTCGGGAGCCGAAGCTTTCTTT

d_gene: -
abundance: -
j_gene: TRBJ2-1
v_gene: TRBV7-9
CDR3aa: CASSDPPAGSYEQFF
CDR3nt: TGTGCCAGCAGCGATCCCCCCGCGGGGTCGTACGAGCAGTTCTTC

d_gene: TRBD2
abundance: -
j_gene: TRBJ2-1
v_gene: TRBV7-2
CDR3aa: CASSFSRGGYNEQFF
CDR3nt: TGTGCCAGCAGCTTTTCGCGGGGGGGCTACAATGAGCAGTTCTTC

d_gene: -
abundance: few
j_gene: TRBJ2-7
v_gene: TRBV13
CDR3aa: CASSLKWGGGYEQYF
CDR3nt: TGTGCCAGCAGCTTAAAGTGGGGGGGCGGCTACGAGCAGTACTTC

d_gene: -
abundance: once
j_gene: TRBJ1-1
v_gene: TRBV5-1
CDR3aa: CASSLDRPGNTEAFF
CDR3nt: TGCGCCAGCAGCTTAGACAGACCAGGGAACACTGAAGCTTTCTTT

d_gene: TRBD2
abundance: -
j_gene: TRBJ2-1
v_gene: TRBV4-1
CDR3aa: CASSQGPGGGYYNEQFF
CDR3nt: TGCGCCAGCAGCCAAGGTCCCGGGGGGGGGTACTACAATGAGCAGTTCTTC

d_gene: TRBD2
abundance: -
j_gene: TRBJ2-3
v_gene: TRBV6-2/TRBV6-3
CDR3aa: CASSYSTSEHYTDTQYF
CDR3nt: TGTGCCAGCAGTTACTCGACTAGCGAGCACTACACAGATACGCAGTATTTT

d_gene: TRBD2
abundance: -
j_gene: TRBJ2-7
v_gene: TRBV27
CDR3aa: CASSLSLAGSYEQYF
CDR3nt: TGTGCCAGCAGTTTATCCCTAGCGGGTTCCTACGAGCAGTACTTC

d_gene: -
abundance: -
j_gene: TRBJ1-2
v_gene: TRBV9
CDR3aa: CASSATDGGYTF
CDR3nt: TGTGCCAGCAGCGCCACAGACGGTGGCTACACCTTC

d_gene: -
abundance: -
j_gene: TRBJ2-7
v_gene: TRBV2
CDR3aa: CASSGRRVDSYEQYF
CDR3nt: TGTGCCAGCAGCGGTCGGAGGGTGGACTCCTACGAGCAGTACTTC

d_gene: TRBD1
abundance: few
j_gene: TRBJ2-7
v_gene: TRBV27
CDR3aa: CASRPGTGVYEQYF
CDR3nt: TGTGCCAGCAGGCCCGGGACAGGGGTGTACGAGCAGTACTTC

d_gene: -
abundance: -
j_gene: TRBJ2-1
v_gene: TRBV7-2
CDR3aa: CASSLGTGHESVFF
CDR3nt: TGTGCCAGCAGCTTAGGAACAGGACACGAGAGTGTGTTCTTC

d_gene: -
abundance: -
j_gene: TRBJ1-3
v_gene: TRBV6-5
CDR3aa: CASIGLGNTIYF
CDR3nt: TGTGCCAGCATCGGGTTGGGTAACACCATATATTTT

d_gene: TRBD1
abundance: few
j_gene: TRBJ1-5
v_gene: TRBV2
CDR3aa: CASSEQGADQPQHF
CDR3nt: TGTGCCAGCAGTGAACAGGGGGCCGATCAGCCCCAGCATTTT

d_gene: -
abundance: -
j_gene: TRBJ1-3
v_gene: TRBV6-5
CDR3aa: CASSYFGDSGNTIYF
CDR3nt: TGTGCCAGCAGTTATTTCGGAGACTCTGGAAACACCATATATTTT

d_gene: -
abundance: -
j_gene: TRBJ1-4
v_gene: TRBV25-1
CDR3aa: CASTKDSNEKLFF
CDR3nt: TGTGCCAGCACCAAAGACAGTAATGAAAAACTGTTTTTT

d_gene: TRBD1
abundance: few
j_gene: TRBJ1-2
v_gene: TRBV18
CDR3aa: CASSPPPGTGYGYTF
CDR3nt: TGTGCCAGCTCACCACCTCCCGGGACAGGCTATGGCTACACCTTC

d_gene: -
abundance: once
j_gene: TRBJ1-6
v_gene: TRBV5-6
CDR3aa: CASSSRDTGIPLHF
CDR3nt: TGTGCCAGCAGCTCCCGGGACACTGGGATCCCCCTCCACTTT

d_gene: TRBD2
abundance: few
j_gene: TRBJ2-1
v_gene: TRBV18
CDR3aa: CASSPPGTSFNEQFF
CDR3nt: TGTGCCAGCTCACCACCTGGGACTAGCTTCAATGAGCAGTTCTTC

d_gene: -
abundance: -
j_gene: TRBJ1-4
v_gene: TRBV19
CDR3aa: CASSPPGTNEKLFF
CDR3nt: TGTGCCAGTAGTCCTCCAGGAACTAATGAAAAACTGTTTTTT

d_gene: -
abundance: -
j_gene: TRBJ1-2
v_gene: TRBV4-3
CDR3aa: CASSQEGVGGYTF
CDR3nt: TGCGCCAGCAGCCAAGAAGGGGTGGGTGGCTACACCTTC

d_gene: TRBD1
abundance: few
j_gene: TRBJ1-1
v_gene: TRBV10-2
CDR3aa: CASSDYGQVGTEAFF
CDR3nt: TGCGCCAGCAGCGATTACGGACAGGTAGGAACTGAAGCTTTCTTT

d_gene: -
abundance: once
j_gene: TRBJ1-5
v_gene: TRBV19
CDR3aa: CASSSMGGPSNQPQHF
CDR3nt: TGTGCCAGTAGTAGTATGGGGGGGCCTAGCAATCAGCCCCAGCATTTT

d_gene: -
abundance: -
j_gene: TRBJ1-1
v_gene: TRBV21-1
CDR3aa: CASSTIDRNTEAFF
CDR3nt: TGTGCCAGCAGCACCATCGACAGGAACACTGAAGCTTTCTTT

d_gene: -
abundance: -
j_gene: TRBJ2-7
v_gene: TRBV10-3
CDR3aa: CAIGGGRGHEQYF
CDR3nt: TGTGCCATCGGGGGGGGCAGGGGCCACGAGCAGTACTTC